The clone carrying this T cell receptor (beta chain) was recorded only once. What it binds is unknown. At the DNA level, this CDR3 is encoded by other sequences in the same sample as well. Approximately 210 ng DNA, tens of thousands of T cell genomes, went into each sorted-subset replicate PCR. Libraries were prepared by immunoSEQ multiplex PCR; TCRdb keeps only in-frame clonotypes and omits some of them. The table lists roughly 600,000 clones, roughly 98% of them singletons. CD45RO negativity and positive selection for CCR7 defined naive CD8 cells, a population that excluded terminally differentiated effector memory CD45RA+ cells. The sample comes from a study of shared clonotypes between healthy human individuals. Overall study context: Three CD4 naive, three CD4 memory, two CD8 naive and one CD8 memory plate were used per donor.

Overall study findings and caveats: Clonotypes shared by all four donors outscored non-shared clonotypes in generation probability. Larger richness was generally estimated for naive than memory subsets.

The sample was naive CD8+ T cells sorted from blood. This receptor was taken from a man aged 30 to 39 in good health.

CDR3 DNA: TGTGCCAGCAGCTTAGTTACGGGTTACGAGCAGTACTTC. Encoded protein: CASSLVTGYEQYF. The chain carries TRBV7-2 and TRBJ2-7; D remains ambiguous. This CDR3 contains 13 residues. V was cut by 1 base and J by 4 bases, with 8 bases left in between. Germline V CDR1 and CDR2: SGHTA, FQGNSA.